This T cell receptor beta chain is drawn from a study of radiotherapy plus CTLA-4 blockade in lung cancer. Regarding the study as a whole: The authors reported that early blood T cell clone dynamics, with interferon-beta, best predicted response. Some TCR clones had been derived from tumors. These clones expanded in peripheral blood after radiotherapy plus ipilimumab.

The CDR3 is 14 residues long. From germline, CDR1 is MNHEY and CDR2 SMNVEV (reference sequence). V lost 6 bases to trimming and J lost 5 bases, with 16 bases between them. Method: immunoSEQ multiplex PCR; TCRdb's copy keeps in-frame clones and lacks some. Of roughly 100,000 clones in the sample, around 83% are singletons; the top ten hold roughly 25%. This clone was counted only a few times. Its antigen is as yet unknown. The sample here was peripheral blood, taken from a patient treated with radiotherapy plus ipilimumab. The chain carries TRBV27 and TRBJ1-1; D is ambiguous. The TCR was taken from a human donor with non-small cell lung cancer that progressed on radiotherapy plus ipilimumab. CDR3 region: CASRVKAGLTEAFF. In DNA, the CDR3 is TGTGCCAGCAGGGTCAAGGCCGGTCTGACTGAAGCTTTCTTT.